The clone carrying this TCR beta chain occurred a few times. Its antigen is unknown. This sample is part of a study of T-cell reconstitution after alpha-beta-depleted transplantation in children. Notes on the study in general: Some patients' high day-60 TCRbeta diversity was traced to surviving recipient T cells and thymic progenitors. A year had passed since transplant, and T-cell counts and diversity by then came mostly from newly produced T cells.

The V and J ends lost 0 bases and 0 bases, in that order; junction bases with no gene match: 8. This CDR3 spans 18 amino acids. Per germline, CDR1 SGHRS and CDR2 YFSETQ. Preparation of the TCRbeta library used unique molecular identifiers. TCRdb recomputed calls from the PCR reads with MiXCR, one row per CDR3 protein. Found here are fewer than 700,000 distinct CDR3 sequences, 13% of them singletons; the top ten hold about 2.2%. The receptor was isolated from a male patient between 5 and 17 years old who had a stem cell transplant for acute myeloid leukemia, so the T cells may come from the graft donor. This sample comprised PBMCs, mostly from graft donor cells, obtained 360 days after TCRalphabeta/CD19-depleted stem cell transplant. The chain is built from TRBV5-1 and TRBJ2-1; TRBD2 agrees at 8 bases. The CDR3, as DNA: TGCGCCAGCAGCTTGGCTCTTAGCGGGACCGTCTCCTACAATGAGCAGTTCTTC. It specifies CASSLALSGTVSYNEQFF.